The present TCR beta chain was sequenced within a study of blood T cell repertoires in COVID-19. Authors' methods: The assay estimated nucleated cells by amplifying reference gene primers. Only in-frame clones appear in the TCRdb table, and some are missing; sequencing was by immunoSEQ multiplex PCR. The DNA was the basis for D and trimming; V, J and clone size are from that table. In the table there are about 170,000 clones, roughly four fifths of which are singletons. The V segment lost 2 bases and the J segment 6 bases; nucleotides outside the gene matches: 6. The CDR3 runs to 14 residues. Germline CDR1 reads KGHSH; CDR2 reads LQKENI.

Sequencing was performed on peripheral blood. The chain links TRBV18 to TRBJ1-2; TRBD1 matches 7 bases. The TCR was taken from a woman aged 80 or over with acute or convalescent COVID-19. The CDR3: CASSPSTGADGYTF. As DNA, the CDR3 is TGTGCCAGCTCACCAAGTACAGGGGCGGATGGCTACACCTTC.